One and the same sample provided the 18 T cell receptor beta chains below, sequenced in a study of T cells in Graves' hyperthyroidism and ophthalmopathy. From RNA transcripts, TCR beta CDR3 regions were amplified. A first-round RT-PCR of the TCR CDR3 used the HTBI primer set. MiXCR, run by TCRdb on the multiplex PCR reads, gives a single entry per CDR3 protein. In the table there are hundreds of thousands of distinct CDR3 sequences, over 35% of which are singletons. Sequencing used blood. All receptors derive from a man aged 18-30 years with Graves' hyperthyroidism.

In the case of this clonotype: A much bigger clone sits one base away, suggesting this may be a read error. The chain joins TRBV20-1 to TRBJ1-2, with a tentative D call TRBD1 (5 bases). The CDR3 is made up of 12 amino acids. With 6 bases removed from V and 11 bases from J, the gap between germline ends came to 19 bases. Germline assignment: CDR1 DFQATT and CDR2 SNEGSKA (reference sequence). In nucleotides, the CDR3 is TGCAGTGCGACGACAGCGAATAGGAGGTACACCTTC. Amino acids: CSATTANRRYTF.

This clonotype was counted at least ten times. The rearrangement links TRBV19 to TRBJ1-4; TRBD1 matches at 10 bases. V shed 5 bases and J 8 bases; nucleotides not matched to a gene: 5. This CDR3 spans 14 amino acids. Germline loops: CDR1 LNHDA, CDR2 SQIVND (reference sequence). In nucleotides, the CDR3 is TGTGCCAGTAGTCTGACAGGGGGCGGCGAAAAACTGTTTTTT. Protein sequence: CASSLTGGGEKLFF.

The chain uses TRBV12-3 or TRBV12-4 and TRBJ1-6, with D unresolved. This CDR3 spans 14 amino acids. Trimming took off 6 bases at V and 6 bases at J, with 12 bases between the two ends. The CDR3 DNA follows: TGTGCCAGCAGAGCCAGTTCCCCTAATTCACCCCTCCACTTT. It translates to CASRASSPNSPLHF.

In its sample, this clonotype was seen many times. J is TRBJ1-2 and V is TRBV7-9, with a tentative D call TRBD1 (5 bases). This CDR3 is 13 amino acids long. The V gene's germline CDR1 is SEHNR and CDR2 FQNEAQ (reference sequence). Trimming removed 4 bases at V and 2 bases at J, with 8 bases between. CDR3 sequence (DNA): TGTGCCAGCAGCTACGACAGCAACTATGGCTACACCTTC. It yields the protein CASSYDSNYGYTF.

This clonotype was observed a handful of times. The chain uses TRBV3-1 and TRBJ1-1; the match to TRBD1 covers 7 bases. Unmatched junction bases numbered 3, after V lost 4 bases and J lost 1 base. The CDR3 contains 14 residues. In germline, CDR1 is LGHDT, CDR2 YNNKEL (reference sequence). The CDR3 coding sequence is TGTGCCAGCAGCCGGCGACAGGGGAACACTGAAGCTTTCTTT. Translating gives CASSRRQGNTEAFF.

The J gene is TRBJ2-7, the V gene TRBV6-5; D remains ambiguous. Germline V CDR1 and CDR2: MNHEY, SVGAGI. This CDR3 is built from 13 residues. Trimming removed 3 bases at V and 2 bases at J, with 8 bases between. The CDR3 spells CASSYQSTYEQYF. The CDR3 region has the DNA TGTGCCAGCAGTTATCAATCGACCTACGAGCAGTACTTC.

This clonotype has at least ten counts. The chain couples TRBV2 to TRBJ2-5, with D uncertain. This CDR3 is 13 amino acids long. The germline V and J ends were trimmed by 4 bases and 5 bases, with 11 bases remaining between them. CDR1 and CDR2 (germline): SNHLY, FYNNEI. The CDR3 nucleotides read TGTGCCAGCAGTGCCCAGGTGAGGGAGACCCAGTACTTC. Its protein product is CASSAQVRETQYF.

CDR3 nucleotides: TGCAGTGCTAGGGAAGAGACAGGGACTGCCGGGGAGCTGTTTTTT. Its protein is CSAREETGTAGELFF. This chain links TRBV20-1 with TRBJ2-2; maybe TRBD1 (7 bases). The CDR3 is 15 amino acids. Trimming left V 3 bases short and J 6 bases short, with 17 bases between. Per germline, CDR1 DFQATT and CDR2 SNEGSKA (reference sequence).

This clonotype was observed once. The V and J genes are TRBV11-2 and TRBJ2-2; maybe TRBD2 (6 bases). Deletions cut 5 bases from V and 3 bases from J, with 13 bases between. CDR3 length equals 15 residues. CDR1 is SGHAT, CDR2 FQNNGV, per germline. The CDR3 loop reads CASSAWTKHTGELFF. As DNA, the CDR3 is TGTGCCAGCAGCGCTTGGACTAAACACACCGGGGAGCTGTTTTTT.

This clonotype was recorded many times. The rearrangement links TRBV24-1 to TRBJ2-5, with D maybe TRBD1 (6 bases). Germline CDR1 reads KGHDR; CDR2 reads SFDVKD. CDR3 length: 15 residues. The germline V and J ends were trimmed by 5 bases and 1 base, with 13 bases remaining between them. Here the CDR3 DNA reads TGTGCCACCAGTGCCCCGGGACACTTCCAAGAGACCCAGTACTTC. The encoded protein is CATSAPGHFQETQYF.

The chain has TRBV28 and TRBJ2-5; TRBD1 aligns across 8 bases. The CDR3 runs 15 residues. The germline gives CDR1 MDHEN, CDR2 SYDVKM. The V gene end was trimmed by 5 bases and the J gene end by 4 bases; junction bases not matched to a gene: 9. In DNA, the CDR3 is TGTGCCAGCAGTCCCCGTGTCAGGGGGCGAGAGACCCAGTACTTC. The encoded protein is CASSPRVRGRETQYF.

Worth noting for this clonotype: Lacking the conserved final phenylalanine or tryptophan, this CDR3 likely reflects a read error. The rearrangement uses TRBV5-1 and TRBJ1-2; 9 bases are a match to TRBD1. The CDR3 runs 15 residues. Germline values: CDR1 SGHRS, CDR2 YFSETQ. V dropped 4 bases and J dropped 7; count of bases not matched to a gene: 11. Here the CDR3 DNA reads TGCGCCAGCAGCGGACCGGGACAGGGATTTCGTGGCTACACCCTC. Protein sequence: CASSGPGQGFRGYTL.

This clonotype was seen ten or more times. The V gene is TRBV6-5, the J gene TRBJ2-7; 7 bases match TRBD1. Losses at the gene ends were 6 bases for V and 5 bases for J; bases not matched to a gene: 10. Germline CDR1 is MNHEY and CDR2 is SVGAGI. The CDR3 is 14 amino acids. CDR3 sequence: CASSPRRGSNEQYF. The DNA of the CDR3 is TGTGCCAGCAGCCCTCGCAGGGGGAGCAACGAGCAGTACTTC.

This chain links TRBV2 with TRBJ2-7; 8 bases map to TRBD1. This CDR3 comprises 15 residues. The ends lost 4 bases at V and 0 bases at J; junction bases unmatched: 5. Germline V lookup: CDR1 SNHLY, CDR2 FYNNEI. The CDR3 nucleotides are TGTGCCAGCAGTGCAAACAGGGGGTTCTCCTACGAGCAGTACTTC. It codes for CASSANRGFSYEQYF.

The rearrangement uses TRBV19 and TRBJ1-1, with 8 bases that match TRBD1. This CDR3 has 13 residues. Looked up from germline, CDR1 is LNHDA and CDR2 is SQIVND (reference sequence). V lost 7 bases, J lost 4 bases, and 5 bases stayed unmatched. CDR3 in amino acids: CASKDRVGTEAFF. CDR3 DNA: TGTGCCAGTAAGGACAGGGTGGGCACTGAAGCTTTCTTT.

This clonotype has at least ten counts. The rearrangement links TRBV7-6 to TRBJ1-3; D not certain. The CDR3 is 13 amino acids. Germline V gene sequence: CDR1 SGHVS, CDR2 FNYEAQ. Trimming shortened V by 0 bases and J by 7 bases, and 7 bases separated the two germline ends. The chain's CDR3 is CASSLAVGNTIYF. The CDR3 DNA is TGTGCCAGCAGCTTAGCGGTTGGGAACACCATATATTTT. Full variable domain (remainder filled in from reference TRBV7-6 and TRBJ1-3): GAGVSQSPRYKVTKRGQDVALRCDPISGHVSLYWYRQALGQGPEFLTYFNYEAQQDKSGLPNDRFSAERPEGSISTLTIQRTEQRDSAMYRCASSLAVGNTIYFGEGSWLTVV.

The J gene is TRBJ2-7, the V gene TRBV20-1, with D hard to call. The CDR3 length is 11 residues. Germline CDR1 reads DFQATT; CDR2 reads SNEGSKA (reference sequence). The V end was cut by 5 bases, the J end by 4 bases, with 9 bases between. This CDR3 is CSARLVYEQYF. CDR3 sequence (DNA): TGCAGTGCTCGACTGGTTTACGAGCAGTACTTC.

In this sample, this clonotype turned up many times. The J gene is TRBJ1-5, the V gene TRBV9, with unresolved D. The V gene lost 4 bases and the J gene lost 7 bases, with 15 bases spanning the gap. The germline gives CDR1 SGDLS, CDR2 YYNGEE. The CDR3 contains 14 residues. The CDR3 region is CASSSVSGSQPQHF. CDR3 DNA sequence: TGTGCCAGCAGCAGCGTATCGGGTAGCCAGCCCCAGCATTTT.